What follows describes a single TCR beta chain. Its target is unknown. This could be a read error, since a much larger clone is one nucleotide away. The data were obtained in a study of blood T cells in healthy people across ages. Primed by a sample-barcoded 5' primer and a J-beta primer mix, a second PCR proceeded for 7 to 11 cycles. All samples gave at least 2.5 million CDR3-containing paired-end reads. MiXCR, applied by TCRdb to the 5' RACE reads, yields one record per CDR3 protein. Counted here are 600,000 or so distinct CDR3 sequences, approximately 30% occurring once; the ten biggest clones make up more than 15%. Study-wide points: When set beside aged donors, long-lived donors presented more naive CD4+ cells and higher diversity.

The sequence was collected from an elderly woman in good health. The sequencing input was blood.

CDR3 region: CSARGPRSSQYF. The CDR3 coding sequence is TGCAGTGCTCGAGGGCCCAGGAGTTCCCAGTACTTC. The chain links TRBV20-1 to TRBJ2-5; D may be TRBD2 (5 bases). The CDR3 spans 12 residues. V dropped 5 bases and J dropped 9 bases, with 16 bases sitting between them. Germline loops: CDR1 DFQATT, CDR2 SNEGSKA (reference sequence).